The 3 T cell receptor beta chains below were found in one sample sequenced in a study of blood T cell repertoires in COVID-19. Sequencing was performed with immunoSEQ multiplex PCR; in TCRdb, only in-frame clones are kept and a portion is missing. The repertoire holds approximately 210,000 clones, with 80% to 90% as singletons. Sequencing was performed on peripheral blood. These receptors all stem from a young man who had recovered from COVID-19.

The chain carries TRBV9 and TRBJ2-7; 9 bases are a match to TRBD1. The CDR3 sequence is 15 residues long. Losses at the gene ends were 4 bases for V and 6 bases for J; bases not matched to a gene: 11. Germline V gene sequence: CDR1 SGDLS, CDR2 YYNGEE. The CDR3 DNA reads TGTGCCAGCAGCCCATCGGGGACAGGGTTGACCGAGCAGTACTTC. Protein: CASSPSGTGLTEQYF.

This chain uses TRBV18 with TRBJ2-1, with TRBD2 matching 8 bases. Trimming took 8 bases from V and 0 from J; bases not matched to a gene: 6. This CDR3 has 15 residues. Looked up from germline, CDR1 is KGHSH and CDR2 is LQKENI. CDR3 DNA sequence: TGTGCCAGCGCGGAGCGGGGGCCCTCCTACAATGAGCAGTTCTTC. Amino acid sequence: CASAERGPSYNEQFF.

The CDR3: CASSPYLPDRPGELFF. The DNA for the CDR3 is TGTGCCAGCAGCCCCTACCTCCCAGACAGGCCCGGGGAGCTGTTTTTT. The V gene is TRBV7-2, the J gene TRBJ2-2; a possible D gene is TRBD1 (6 bases). The germline CDR1 and CDR2 sequences are SGHTA and FQGNSA. Trimming pared 5 bases from V and 6 bases from J, leaving 19 bases between. This CDR3 spans 16 amino acids.